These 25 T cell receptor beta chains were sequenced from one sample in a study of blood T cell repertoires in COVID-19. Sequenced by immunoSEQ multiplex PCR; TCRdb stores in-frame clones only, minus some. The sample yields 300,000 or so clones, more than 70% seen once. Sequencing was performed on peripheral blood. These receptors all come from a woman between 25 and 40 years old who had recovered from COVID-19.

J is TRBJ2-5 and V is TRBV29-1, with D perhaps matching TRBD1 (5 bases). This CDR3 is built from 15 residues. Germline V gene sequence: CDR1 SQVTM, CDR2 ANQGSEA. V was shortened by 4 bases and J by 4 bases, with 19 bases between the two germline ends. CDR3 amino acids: CSVGGTIQRGETQYF. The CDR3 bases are TGCAGCGTTGGGGGTACAATACAAAGGGGAGAGACCCAGTACTTC.

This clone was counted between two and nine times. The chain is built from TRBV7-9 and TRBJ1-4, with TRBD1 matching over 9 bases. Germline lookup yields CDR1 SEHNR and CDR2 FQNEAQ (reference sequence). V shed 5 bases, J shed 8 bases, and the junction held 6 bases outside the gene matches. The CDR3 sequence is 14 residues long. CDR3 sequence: CASSRDREGEKLFF. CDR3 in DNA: TGTGCCAGCAGCCGGGACAGGGAGGGGGAAAAACTGTTTTTT.

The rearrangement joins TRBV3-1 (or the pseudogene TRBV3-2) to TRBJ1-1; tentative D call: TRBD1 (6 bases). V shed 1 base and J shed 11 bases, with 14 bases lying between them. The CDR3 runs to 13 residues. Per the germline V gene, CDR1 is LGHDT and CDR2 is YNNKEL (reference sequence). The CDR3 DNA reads TGTGCCAGCAGCCAAGCGGCAGGGGTGGACGCTTTCTTT. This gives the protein CASSQAAGVDAFF.

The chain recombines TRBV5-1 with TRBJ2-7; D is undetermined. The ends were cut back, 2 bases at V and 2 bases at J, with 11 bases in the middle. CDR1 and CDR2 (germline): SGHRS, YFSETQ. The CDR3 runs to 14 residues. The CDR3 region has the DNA TGCGCCAGCAGCTTAAACGGTGACACCTACGAGCAGTACTTC. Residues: CASSLNGDTYEQYF.

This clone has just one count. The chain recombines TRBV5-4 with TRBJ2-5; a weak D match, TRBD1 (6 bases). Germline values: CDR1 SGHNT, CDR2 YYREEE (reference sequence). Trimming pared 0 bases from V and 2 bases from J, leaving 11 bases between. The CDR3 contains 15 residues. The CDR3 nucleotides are TGTGCCAGCAGCTTGGCCAAGGGACAACAAGAGACCCAGTACTTC. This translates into CASSLAKGQQETQYF. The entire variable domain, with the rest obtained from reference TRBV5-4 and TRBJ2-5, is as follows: ETGVTQSPTHLIKTRGQQVTLRCSSQSGHNTVSWYQQALGQGPQFIFQYYREEENGRGNFPPRFSGLQFPNYSSELNVNALELDDSALYLCASSLAKGQQETQYFGPGTRLLVL.

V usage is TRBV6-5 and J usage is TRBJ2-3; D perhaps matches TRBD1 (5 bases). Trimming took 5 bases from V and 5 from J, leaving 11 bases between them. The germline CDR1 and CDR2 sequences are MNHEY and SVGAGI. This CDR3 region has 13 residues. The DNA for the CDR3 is TGTGCCAGCAGTACCCCAGGGAAAGATACGCAGTATTTT. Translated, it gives CASSTPGKDTQYF.

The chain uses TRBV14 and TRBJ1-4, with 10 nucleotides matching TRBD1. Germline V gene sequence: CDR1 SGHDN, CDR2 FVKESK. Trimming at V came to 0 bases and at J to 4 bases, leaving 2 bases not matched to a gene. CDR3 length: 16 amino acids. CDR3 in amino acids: CASSQERTGGNEKLFF. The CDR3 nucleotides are TGTGCCAGCAGCCAAGAAAGGACAGGGGGTAATGAAAAACTGTTTTTT.

The CDR3 DNA is TGTGCCAGCAGCTCCGGAACGACAGCTGGGGCCAACGTCCTGACTTTC. The encoded protein is CASSSGTTAGANVLTF. This chain connects TRBV7-2 to TRBJ2-6, with a possible D match to TRBD1 (5 bases). The V gene lost 4 bases and the J gene lost 2 bases, with 12 bases spanning the gap. Germline CDR1 reads SGHTA; CDR2 reads FQGNSA. The CDR3 is 16 residues long.

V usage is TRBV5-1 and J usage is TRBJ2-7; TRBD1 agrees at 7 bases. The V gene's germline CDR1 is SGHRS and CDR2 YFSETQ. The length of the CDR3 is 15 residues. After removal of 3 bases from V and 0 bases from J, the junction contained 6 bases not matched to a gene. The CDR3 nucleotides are TGCGCCAGCAGCTCGAGACAGGGCATCTCCTACGAGCAGTACTTC. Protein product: CASSSRQGISYEQYF. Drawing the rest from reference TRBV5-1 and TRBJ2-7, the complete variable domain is KAGVTQTPRYLIKTRGQQVTLSCSPISGHRSVSWYQQTPGQGLQFLFEYFSETQRNKGNFPGRFSGRQFSNSRSEMNVSTLELGDSALYLCASSSRQGISYEQYFGPGTRLTVT.

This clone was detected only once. The CDR3 region has the DNA TGTGCCAGCAGCCAGCCCGACAGGGGGCAGAGGTATAATGAAAAACTGTTTTTT. Its translation: CASSQPDRGQRYNEKLFF. The chain has TRBV3-1 (or the pseudogene TRBV3-2) and TRBJ1-4; the match to TRBD1 covers 10 bases. CDR1 and CDR2 from the germline V gene are LGHDT and YNNKEL (reference sequence). V trimming: 3 bases; J trimming: 4 bases; junction bases outside the gene matches: 11. The CDR3 is 18 residues long.

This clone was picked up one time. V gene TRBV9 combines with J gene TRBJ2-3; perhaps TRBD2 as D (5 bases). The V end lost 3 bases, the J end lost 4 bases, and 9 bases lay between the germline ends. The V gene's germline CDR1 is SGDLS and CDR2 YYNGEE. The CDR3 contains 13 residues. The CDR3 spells CASSELASDTQYF. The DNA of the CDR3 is TGTGCCAGCAGCGAGCTAGCATCAGATACGCAGTATTTT.

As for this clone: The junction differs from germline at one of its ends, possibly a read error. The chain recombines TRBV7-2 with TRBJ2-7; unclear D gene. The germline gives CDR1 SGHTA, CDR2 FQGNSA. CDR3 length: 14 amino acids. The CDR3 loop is CASSLEDGYYEEYF. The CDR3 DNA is TGTGCCAGCAGCTTAGAAGACGGCTACTACGAGGAGTACTTC.

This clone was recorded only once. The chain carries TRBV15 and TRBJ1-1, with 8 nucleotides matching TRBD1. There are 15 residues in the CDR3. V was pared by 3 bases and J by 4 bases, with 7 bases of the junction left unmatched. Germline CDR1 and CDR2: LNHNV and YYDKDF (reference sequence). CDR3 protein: CATSRGTGPRTEAFF. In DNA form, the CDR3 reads TGTGCCACCAGCAGGGGGACAGGACCGCGCACTGAAGCTTTCTTT.

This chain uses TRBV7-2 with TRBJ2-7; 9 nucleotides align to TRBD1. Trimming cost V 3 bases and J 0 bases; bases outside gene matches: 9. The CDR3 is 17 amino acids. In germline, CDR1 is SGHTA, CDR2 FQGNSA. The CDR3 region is CASSFVPRQGVSYEQYF. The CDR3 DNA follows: TGTGCCAGCAGCTTCGTTCCGAGACAGGGGGTCTCCTACGAGCAGTACTTC.

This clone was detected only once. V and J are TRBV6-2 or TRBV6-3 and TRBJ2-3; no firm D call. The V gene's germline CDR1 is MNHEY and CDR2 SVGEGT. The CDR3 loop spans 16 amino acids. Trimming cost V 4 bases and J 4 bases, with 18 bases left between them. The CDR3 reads CASSFSSSLVPDTQYF. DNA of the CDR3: TGTGCCAGCAGTTTTAGTTCCTCCCTCGTTCCAGATACGCAGTATTTT.

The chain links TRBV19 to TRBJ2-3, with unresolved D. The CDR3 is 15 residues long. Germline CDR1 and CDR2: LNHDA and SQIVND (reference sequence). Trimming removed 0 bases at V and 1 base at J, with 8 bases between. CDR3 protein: CASSIDAQGTDTQYF. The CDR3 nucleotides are TGTGCCAGTAGTATAGATGCCCAGGGCACAGATACGCAGTATTTT.

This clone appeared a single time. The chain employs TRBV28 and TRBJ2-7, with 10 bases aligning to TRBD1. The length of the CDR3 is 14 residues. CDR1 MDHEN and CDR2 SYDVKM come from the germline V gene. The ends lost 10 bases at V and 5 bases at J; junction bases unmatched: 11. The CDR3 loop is CATLGGTGVDEQYF. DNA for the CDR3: TGTGCCACCCTTGGAGGGACAGGGGTCGACGAGCAGTACTTC. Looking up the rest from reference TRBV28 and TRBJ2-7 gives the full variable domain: DVKVTQSSRYLVKRTGEKVFLECVQDMDHENMFWYRQDPGLGLRLIYFSYDVKMKEKGDIPEGYSVSREKKERFSLILESASTNQTSMYLCATLGGTGVDEQYFGPGTRLTVT.

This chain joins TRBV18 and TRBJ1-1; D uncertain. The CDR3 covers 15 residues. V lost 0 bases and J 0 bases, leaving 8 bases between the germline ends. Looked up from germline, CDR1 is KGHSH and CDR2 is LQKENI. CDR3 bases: TGTGCCAGCTCACCACCAGGGAGTGTGAACACTGAAGCTTTCTTT. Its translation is CASSPPGSVNTEAFF.

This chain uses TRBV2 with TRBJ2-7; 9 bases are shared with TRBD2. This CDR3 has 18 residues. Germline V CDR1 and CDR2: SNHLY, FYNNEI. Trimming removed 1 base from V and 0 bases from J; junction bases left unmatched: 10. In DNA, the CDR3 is TGTGCCAGCAGTGAAGTCGGGCCTAGCGGGGATAACTCCTACGAGCAGTACTTC. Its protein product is CASSEVGPSGDNSYEQYF.

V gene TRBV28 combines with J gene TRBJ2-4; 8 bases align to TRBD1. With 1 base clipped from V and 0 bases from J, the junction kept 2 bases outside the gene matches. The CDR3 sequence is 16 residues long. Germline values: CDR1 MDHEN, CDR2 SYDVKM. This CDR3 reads CASSLSRGLAKNIQYF. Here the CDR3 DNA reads TGTGCCAGCAGTTTATCCAGGGGGCTAGCCAAAAACATTCAGTACTTC.

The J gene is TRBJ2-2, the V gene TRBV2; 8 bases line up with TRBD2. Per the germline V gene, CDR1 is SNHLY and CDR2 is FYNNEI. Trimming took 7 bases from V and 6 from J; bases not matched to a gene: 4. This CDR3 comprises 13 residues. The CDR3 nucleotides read TGTGCCAGCACTCCGGGGGGGGCCGGGGAGCTGTTTTTT. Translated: CASTPGGAGELFF.

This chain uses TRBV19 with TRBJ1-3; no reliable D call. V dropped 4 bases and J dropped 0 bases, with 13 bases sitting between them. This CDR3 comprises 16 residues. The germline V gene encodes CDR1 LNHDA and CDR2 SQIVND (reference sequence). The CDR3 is CASSKEGGNSGNTIYF. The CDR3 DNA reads TGTGCCAGTAGTAAGGAGGGAGGAAACTCTGGAAACACCATATATTTT. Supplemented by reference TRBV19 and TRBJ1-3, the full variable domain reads DGGITQSPKYLFRKEGQNVTLSCEQNLNHDAMYWYRQDPGQGLRLIYYSQIVNDFQKGDIAEGYSVSREKKESFPLTVTSAQKNPTAFYLCASSKEGGNSGNTIYFGEGSWLTVV.

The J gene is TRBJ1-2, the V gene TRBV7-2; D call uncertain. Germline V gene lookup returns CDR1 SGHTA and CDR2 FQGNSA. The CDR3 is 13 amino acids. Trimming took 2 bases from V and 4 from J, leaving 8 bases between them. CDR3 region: CASSLHNSYGYTF. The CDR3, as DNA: TGTGCCAGCAGCTTACACAATTCCTATGGCTACACCTTC. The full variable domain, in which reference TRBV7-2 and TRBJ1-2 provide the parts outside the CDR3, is GAGVSQSPSNKVTEKGKDVELRCDPISGHTALYWYRQSLGQGLEFLIYFQGNSAPDKSGLPSDRFSAERTGGSVSTLTIQRTQQEDSAVYLCASSLHNSYGYTFGSGTRLTVV.

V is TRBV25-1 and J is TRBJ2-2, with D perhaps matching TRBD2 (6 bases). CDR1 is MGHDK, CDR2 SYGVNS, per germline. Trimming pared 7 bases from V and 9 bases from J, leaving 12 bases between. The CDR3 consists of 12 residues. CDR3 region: CASTGGSRELFF. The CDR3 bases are TGTGCCAGCACTGGGGGGTCCAGGGAGCTGTTTTTT.

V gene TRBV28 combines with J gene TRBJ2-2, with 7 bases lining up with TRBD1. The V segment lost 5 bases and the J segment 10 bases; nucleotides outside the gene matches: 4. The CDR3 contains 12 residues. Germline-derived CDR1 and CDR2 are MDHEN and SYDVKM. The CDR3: CASSEGTAELFF. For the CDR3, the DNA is TGTGCCAGCAGTGAAGGGACAGCGGAGCTGTTTTTT.